This T cell receptor beta chain was sequenced for a study of early stage breast cancer tumors (dated by TCRdb to about 2017). Notes on the research overall: Of the roughly 15 invasive breast tumors, roughly 12 were found to be estrogen receptor-positive, progesterone receptor-positive and HER2-negative. Of the approximately twelve ER+/PR+/HER2- tumors, eight were classified as invasive ductal carcinomas and four as invasive lobular carcinomas. On average, each sample had roughly 10-fold read coverage. A total of 2,651,842 templates, representing 1,097,674 unique clonotypes, were detected across all samples.

Overall study outcomes, separate from this receptor: Analysis by tumor subtype was prevented by the small cohort size. Enriched TCRB sequences shared across patients were found to be mostly commonly generated sequences that were unlikely to play an important role in the tumor microenvironment. Chain pairing and functional markers such as CD4, CD8 and FOXP3 were not captured by bulk genomic DNA sequencing of unsorted cells. Greater similarity was observed between blood and normal breast repertoires than between blood and tumor repertoires, and tumor was distinguished from normal in about 90% of the 16 patients when each tissue was compared with blood. Compared with adjacent normal breast tissue, tumors had about 2.5-fold higher T cell density and higher clonality.

Every sample was amplified as two independent genomic DNA replicates, using approximately 550 ng for blood and around 1.5 ug for tumor or normal breast. TCRB sequencing of genomic DNA was carried out with the ImmunoSeq Intro kit according to the manufacturer's instructions. Multiplex PCR ran 30 to 40 cycles with proprietary primers and spike-in control sequences for absolute quantification. Single-end 150-bp reads were used to sequence an 87-bp fragment covering the CDR3 and the flanking V and J genes. Each lane of an Illumina MiSeq using version 3.0 chemistry carried seven multiplexed samples, with two replicates per sample. Per the authors' processing: Raw data were processed by the vendor's proprietary pipeline, with both replicates merged into one result per sample. Productive rearrangements sharing the V-gene family, CDR3 amino acid sequence and J-gene segment were defined as clonotypes. To compute clonality, the normalized Shannon entropy (Pielou evenness) of TCRB abundances was subtracted from 1. T cell density was estimated as total templates divided by the number of input cells, with the number of input cells inferred from the DNA input amount. Recon with default parameters was used to estimate total repertoire diversity and clonality. Tumor-enriched clonotypes were defined as having over 0.1% abundance in tumor and at least 32-fold higher abundance than in normal breast. TCRdb stores this immuneACCESS table with in-frame sequences only. Part of the clones is absent; in the studies checked, under half of the shortfall reflects unresolved V genes, and no reason is known for the rest. The D gene and trimming were derived from the DNA, and the V and J assignments and clone size from that table. Here the sample has more than 20,000 clones; roughly 76% occur a single time. The top ten constitute 25% to 35% of the sample.

A note on this clone: Its antigen has not been determined. No base qualities exist here, and no much larger clone lies one base off it.

The study profiled bulk TCR beta-chain repertoires in matched peripheral blood, tumor and adjacent normal breast tissue taken from some 17 patients with early-stage breast cancer. Before surgery, whole blood (about 5-10 mL) was collected into EDTA tubes and processed within 2 hours. Peripheral blood mononuclear cells were isolated by Ficoll-Paque centrifugation in SepMate-50 tubes. For storage in liquid nitrogen, PBMCs were cryopreserved as aliquots of roughly 2 to 4.5 million cells in about 90% FBS with 10% DMSO. The Qiagen AllPrep DNA/RNA Mini kit was used for genomic DNA extraction. Sequencing input: blood. The sequence was obtained from a person aged 55-75 years with breast cancer.

The nucleotide sequence reads as follows: TGTGCTAGTGGCAAGACAAGGGATTGGGCGGATGAAAAACTGTTTTTT. It encodes CASGKTRDWADEKLFF. The rearrangement joined TRBV12-5 to TRBJ1-4, with no confidently assigned D gene. A distance of 20 bases separates the germline ends of V and J, which lose 6 bases and 6 bases respectively. The germline V gene yields LGHNT for CDR1 and FRNRAP for CDR2. The CDR3 spans 16 residues, from the cysteine through the phenylalanine. Only the CDR3 region is kept as DNA, spanning 48 bases read in frame from base 1.